Here is one TCR beta chain with its context. Its antigen is currently unknown. The data stem from a study of response to subunit inactivated influenza vaccine. Germline V lookup: CDR1 DFQATT, CDR2 SNEGSKA (reference sequence). V lost 1 base and J lost 3; bases outside the gene matches: 8. The CDR3 has 15 residues. Study conclusions and caveats: Researchers suggested that each seasonal influenza vaccination recruits few new T cells.

TCRdb re-derived calls from the RT-PCR reads in MiXCR, one entry per CDR3 protein. This sample has under 950,000 distinct CDR3 sequences; 21% occur once, and the top ten carry roughly 10%. Source: PBMCs from blood, taken roughly 5 days after vaccination. This chain connects TRBV20-1 to TRBJ2-7; 8 bases agree with TRBD1. This sequence originates from a man aged 50-59 years who received an inactivated influenza vaccine. CDR3 amino acids: CSARGTGNEFYEQYF. In DNA form, the CDR3 reads TGCAGTGCTAGAGGGACAGGGAATGAATTCTACGAGCAGTACTTC.